These T cell receptor beta chains were read from a single sample in a study of shared clonotypes between healthy human individuals. Method: immunoSEQ multiplex PCR; TCRdb's copy keeps in-frame clones and lacks some. The sample lists about 1.9 million clones, around 93% occurring once. Sequenced: naive CD8+ T cells from PBMCs. The receptor source for this set is a young man in good health. Some clones in this sample may be carry-over from other donors' samples. The CDR3 runs from the conserved cysteine through the conserved F or W. Each record gives: J gene, clone size, D gene, V gene, CDR3 DNA, CDR3 protein. A D gene is named only where the DNA matches it firmly. Where a row states a size, it is once, few, many or the class of an expanded clone; other rows omit it.

J: TRBJ1-5
size: NA
D: NA
V: TRBV6-6
DNA: TGTGCCAGCAGTTACGGCGCTGCGGTGGGCCAGCCCCAGCATTTT
CDR3: CASSYGAAVGQPQHF

J: TRBJ1-3
size: NA
D: NA
V: TRBV7-2
DNA: TGTGCCAGCAGCGCCGGTTCCTCTGGAAACACCACATATTTT
CDR3: CASSAGSSGNTTYF

J: TRBJ1-1
size: NA
D: NA
V: TRBV7-2
DNA: TGTGCCAGCAGCCCAGGACCGAGGGGGAGTAACACTGAAGCTTTCTTT
CDR3: CASSPGPRGSNTEAFF

J: TRBJ2-3
size: NA
D: NA
V: TRBV2
DNA: TGTGCCAGCAGTGATGGCCAAAAGAGCACAGATACGCAGTATTTT
CDR3: CASSDGQKSTDTQYF

J: TRBJ2-7
size: NA
D: TRBD2
V: TRBV6-6
DNA: TGTGCCAGCAGTTACTCGGGGGGGGGCTACGAGCAGTACTTC
CDR3: CASSYSGGGYEQYF

J: TRBJ2-7
size: NA
D: NA
V: TRBV7-9
DNA: TGTGCCAGCAGCCCCGCCGGTCCTTCCTACGAGCAGTACTTC
CDR3: CASSPAGPSYEQYF

J: TRBJ1-2
size: NA
D: NA
V: TRBV28
DNA: TGTGCCAGCAGTTTTCCAAGGGGAGTCGGTGGCTACACCTTC
CDR3: CASSFPRGVGGYTF

J: TRBJ2-7
size: NA
D: NA
V: TRBV6-6
DNA: TGTGCCAGCAGTCACCGGCTGGCGGGGACCACCTACGAGCAGTACTTC
CDR3: CASSHRLAGTTYEQYF

J: TRBJ1-1
size: once
D: NA
V: TRBV9
DNA: TGTGCCAGCAGCCCGAGACTGGGGGACACTGAAGCTTTCTTT
CDR3: CASSPRLGDTEAFF

J: TRBJ2-3
size: NA
D: TRBD1
V: TRBV28
DNA: TGTGCCAGCAGTTTCCGGGACAGAGCCACAGATACGCAGTATTTT
CDR3: CASSFRDRATDTQYF

J: TRBJ2-7
size: NA
D: NA
V: TRBV27
DNA: TGTGCCAGCAGTTTCCAAGGACCCTACGAGCAGTACTTC
CDR3: CASSFQGPYEQYF

J: TRBJ2-5
size: NA
D: TRBD1
V: TRBV4-1
DNA: TGCGCCAGCAGCCATCGCCCGGACAGGGCTTTTGGGGAGCAAGAGACCCAGTACTTC
CDR3: CASSHRPDRAFGEQETQYF

J: TRBJ2-5
size: once
D: TRBD2
V: TRBV5-1
DNA: TGCGCCAGCAGCGGCGGACTAGCGGATGACCACTTC
CDR3: CASSGGLADDHF

J: TRBJ2-2
size: NA
D: TRBD1
V: TRBV11-1
DNA: TGTGCCAGCAGCTTAGTTAACAGGGGGCGCGCCACCGGGGAGCTGTTTTTT
CDR3: CASSLVNRGRATGELFF

J: TRBJ1-1
size: NA
D: TRBD1
V: TRBV6-5
DNA: TGTGCCACCTACGGGACAGAGAACACTGAAGCTTTCTTT
CDR3: CATYGTENTEAFF